Listed here are 14 T cell receptor beta chains from one sample, sequenced in a study of metastatic and nonmetastatic thyroid tumors. TCRdb re-called the PCR reads via MiXCR. The sample contains about 15,000 clones, roughly 4% of which appear only once. Treatment of any kind had been given to no patient before thyroid surgery. What was sequenced was tumor tissue. The receptors come from a female donor with papillary thyroid cancer or a benign thyroid nodule (not recorded which). Some clones in this sample may be carry-over from other donors' samples.

This clone was seen a few times. This chain joins TRBV20-1 and TRBJ2-7, with D tentatively TRBD2 (6 bases). Trimming left V 3 bases short and J 7 bases short, with 16 bases between. Germline CDR1 and CDR2: DFQATT and SNEGSKA (reference sequence). The CDR3 extends over 13 amino acids. The CDR3 region has the DNA TGCAGTGCTAGCGCTGGAGGGCCGGGGGAGCAGTACTTC. Translation: CSASAGGPGEQYF.

A few counts support this clone. The genes are TRBV2 and TRBJ1-1; D gene uncertain. From germline, CDR1 is SNHLY and CDR2 FYNNEI. V was trimmed by 8 bases and J by 0 bases, leaving 10 bases between them. The CDR3 is made up of 13 amino acids. The CDR3 bases are TGTGCCAGCGCGGACGGAATGAACACTGAAGCTTTCTTT. Translation: CASADGMNTEAFF. The variable domain in full, completed from reference TRBV2 and TRBJ1-1, reads EPEVTQTPSHQVTQMGQEVILRCVPISNHLYFYWYRQILGQKVEFLVSFYNNEISEKSEIFDDQFSVERPDGSNFTLKIRSTKLEDSAMYFCASADGMNTEAFFGQGTRLTVV.

This chain uses TRBV7-3 with TRBJ2-2, with D perhaps assigned TRBD1 or TRBD2 (5 bases each). Trimming removed 4 bases from V and 4 bases from J, with 7 bases in between. Germline V lookup: CDR1 SGHTA, CDR2 FQGTGA. The CDR3 loop spans 13 amino acids. The CDR3 loop reads CASSWGSTGELFF. The CDR3 DNA follows: TGTGCCAGCAGCTGGGGGAGCACCGGGGAGCTGTTTTTT.

This clone was counted a few times. This chain joins TRBV28 and TRBJ1-1, with 7 bases aligning to TRBD1. Trimming at V came to 5 bases and at J to 7 bases, leaving 7 bases not matched to a gene. Germline V gene lookup returns CDR1 MDHEN and CDR2 SYDVKM. This CDR3 region has 13 residues. DNA of the CDR3: TGTGCCAGCAGTAGGACCAGGGGGTTTGAAGCTTTCTTT. Translating it yields CASSRTRGFEAFF.

This clone was counted between two and nine times. The J gene is TRBJ2-6, the V gene TRBV6-6; no definite D call. Germline values: CDR1 MNHNY, CDR2 SVGAGI (reference sequence). This CDR3 is built from 15 residues. Trimming removed 0 bases from V and 0 bases from J, with 3 bases in between. The CDR3 DNA follows: TGTGCCAGCAGTTACTCGGACTCTGGGGCCAACGTCCTGACTTTC. Translated, it gives CASSYSDSGANVLTF.

This clone turned up a few times. The rearrangement uses TRBV6-2 or TRBV6-3 and TRBJ2-7; D might be TRBD1 (6 bases). Germline CDR1 is MNHEY and CDR2 is SVGEGT. Trimming left V 5 bases short and J 5 bases short, with 16 bases between. The CDR3 has 14 amino acids. CDR3 coding DNA: TGTGCCAGCAGTGCACCGGGACATTCGAACGAGCAGTACTTC. This codes for CASSAPGHSNEQYF.

The chain couples TRBV28 to TRBJ2-1, with 11 bases identical to TRBD1. The CDR3 sequence is 15 residues long. Germline V gives CDR1 MDHEN, CDR2 SYDVKM. V dropped 6 bases and J dropped 4; count of bases not matched to a gene: 5. In DNA, the CDR3 is TGTGCCAGCAGGGGGGGACAGGGGGGTTACAATGAGCAGTTCTTC. Protein sequence: CASRGGQGGYNEQFF.

The CDR3 loop is CASTQGLWGEQYF. In DNA, the CDR3 is TGTGCCAGTACACAGGGGTTGTGGGGGGAGCAGTACTTC. The chain recombines TRBV19 with TRBJ2-7; TRBD1 matches at 7 bases. CDR3 length equals 13 residues. Trimming at V came to 7 bases and at J to 7 bases, leaving 10 bases not matched to a gene. The germline gives CDR1 LNHDA, CDR2 SQIVND (reference sequence).

The chain uses TRBV28 and TRBJ2-7; D is undetermined. Germline loops: CDR1 MDHEN, CDR2 SYDVKM. The CDR3 is 11 amino acids. V gave up 3 bases and J gave up 4 bases, with 4 bases separating them. CDR3 sequence: CASSFGYEQYF. CDR3 bases: TGTGCCAGCAGTTTTGGGTACGAGCAGTACTTC.

In its sample, this clone was seen many times. J is TRBJ2-2 and V is TRBV6-1; TRBD1 matches at 8 bases. The CDR3 extends over 13 amino acids. V trimming: 7 bases; J trimming: 3 bases; junction bases outside the gene matches: 1. Germline CDR1 MNHNS, CDR2 SASEGT. The CDR3 bases are TGTGCCAGCAAGACAGGGGACACCGGGGAGCTGTTTTTT. Its translation is CASKTGDTGELFF.

The chain employs TRBV6-2 or TRBV6-3 and TRBJ1-2, with D maybe TRBD1 (5 bases). This CDR3 spans 15 amino acids. Germline assignment: CDR1 MNHEY and CDR2 SVGEGT. Trimming pared 7 bases from V and 3 bases from J, leaving 18 bases between. The CDR3 region has the DNA TGTGCCAGCATCGGCCCCAGGGCCCAAGACTATGGCTACACCTTC. This gives the protein CASIGPRAQDYGYTF.

This clone was detected only a few times. The chain combines TRBV24-1 with TRBJ1-5; no firm D call. CDR1 and CDR2 (germline): KGHDR, SFDVKD. The CDR3 loop spans 13 amino acids. V shed 4 bases and J shed 4 bases, with 7 bases lying between them. The CDR3 loop reads CATSDRGNQPQHF. CDR3 nucleotides: TGTGCCACCAGTGACCGCGGGAATCAGCCCCAGCATTTT.

This clone was picked up a small number of times. V is TRBV5-1 and J is TRBJ1-1; 11 nucleotides line up with TRBD1. V lost 4 bases and J lost 7; bases outside the gene matches: 6. Germline V CDR1 and CDR2: SGHRS, YFSETQ. The CDR3 loop spans 14 amino acids. The CDR3, as DNA: TGCGCCAGCAGCCGCGGGACAGGGGGGGTTGAAGCTTTCTTT. Translation gives CASSRGTGGVEAFF.

This clone was counted only a few times. The chain couples TRBV27 to TRBJ1-2; TRBD1 is a possible D gene (6 bases). V was cut by 6 bases and J by 7 bases, with 18 bases left in between. The CDR3 consists of 14 residues. CDR1 is MNHEY, CDR2 SMNVEV, per germline (reference sequence). The CDR3 DNA reads TGTGCCAGCAGATCGGTACAGGGTTTGCGTGGCTACACCTTC. It is translated as CASRSVQGLRGYTF.